This T cell receptor (beta chain) was identified in a study of cytomegalovirus exposure and HLA in healthy donors. Primers included in the PCR were 60 Vbeta and 13 Jbeta primers. Method: immunoSEQ multiplex PCR; TCRdb's copy keeps in-frame clones and lacks some. The repertoire includes 190,000 or so clones, 82% of them detected once, and 0.098% sits in the top ten. This clone has just one count. Antigen unknown. V was pared by 2 bases and J by 7 bases, with 14 bases between. CDR3 length equals 15 residues. Germline CDR1 MNHNY, CDR2 SVGAGI (reference sequence). When sampled, the donors appeared nominally healthy, though they likely had unrecorded immune exposures. Notes on the study in general: Follow-up analysis found HLA locus-dependent TCR association rates, highest for DRB1 and lowest for HLA-C. The study carried out a later analysis of TCR beta sequences. It associated about 15,000 of them with specific HLA alleles at a false discovery rate of 0.05.

The sequenced material came from PBMCs. The TCR sequence derives from a boy aged 2 to 10 in good health and CMV-seronegative. The chain recombines TRBV6-6 with TRBJ2-2, with D maybe TRBD2 (6 bases). The CDR3 coding sequence is TGTGCCAGCAGTTACCCGCCCGAGGGAGGCGGGGAGCTGTTTTTT. It encodes CASSYPPEGGGELFF.